The clone carrying this T cell receptor beta chain was counted ten times or more. These data come from a study of prognosis after radiotherapy for stage I lung cancer. Overall study context: Ages of the approximately 13 men and about six women ranged roughly 50 to 95 years, median about 72.

Multiplex PCR, run in two rounds, amplified TCR beta CDR3 from genomic DNA. Specific primers for each TRBV and TRBJ gene were what first-round PCR used. MiXCR, run by TCRdb on the multiplex PCR reads, gives a single entry per CDR3 protein. Of 20,000 to 25,000 distinct CDR3 sequences in the sample, 40% to 45% were seen once. Sequenced here: PBMCs, sampled before or after stereotactic body radiation therapy (not recorded which). The TCR was taken from a donor over 45 with non-small cell lung cancer.

The CDR3 reads CASSYQLALSTDTQYF. Written as DNA, the CDR3 is TGTGCCAGCAGCTACCAACTAGCGCTCAGCACAGATACGCAGTATTTT. V usage is TRBV7-2 and J usage is TRBJ2-3; 7 bases agree with TRBD2. The CDR3 is 16 residues long. Trimming took 4 bases from V and 0 from J; bases not matched to a gene: 7. CDR1 and CDR2 from the germline V gene are SGHTA and FQGNSA.